This section outlines one T cell receptor (beta chain) sequence together with its context. Cohorts were based on clinical histories the participants reported. Per the study methods: Amplification from reference gene primers served as the basis for estimated nucleated cell counts. The table came from immunoSEQ multiplex PCR; TCRdb's copy has only in-frame clones and leaves some out. Clone size and V and J calls were adopted from that table, with D and trimming inferred from the DNA. The sample comprises 200,000 to 250,000 clones, approximately 87% of which are singletons, and 3.1% rests with the top ten. This specimen comes from a study of blood T cell repertoires in COVID-19. At the level of the study: In Cohort 3, a recovered donor had either two negative PCRs, clearance, or symptom resolution.

CDR1 is MNHEY, CDR2 SVGAGI, per germline. The CDR3 is made up of 14 amino acids. V lost 2 bases and J lost 9, with 11 bases in between. This TCR derives from a woman between 50 and 59 years old in a cohort exposed to, infected with or recovered from COVID-19 (not recorded which). The sample consisted of PBMCs or T cells enriched from blood (not recorded which). This rearrangement joins TRBV6-5 to TRBJ1-6, with a tentative D call TRBD1 (5 bases). The CDR3, as DNA: TGTGCCAGCAGTTACAGGGGCCGTGTTTCACCCCTCCACTTT. This sequence encodes CASSYRGRVSPLHF.